This is a list of T cell receptor beta chains from one sample in a study of human T cells and chemical hapten exposure. TCRdb ran MiXCR on the RACE reads and lists one entry per CDR3 protein. This repertoire shows 100,000 to 150,000 distinct CDR3 sequences, approximately 13% found once; its top ten account for about 3%. Sequencing used whole blood, obtained in connection with sensitization to the hapten diphenylcyclopropenone (DPC). The receptors were sampled from a woman aged 18-29 years with alopecia areata. Some clones in this sample may be carry-over from other donors' samples. CDR3s include the opening cysteine and the closing phenylalanine or tryptophan. The order of the fields is clone size, V gene, D gene, J gene, CDR3 DNA, CDR3 protein. The D gene is left open where the match is weak. Expanded clones get a size class; other rows say once, few or many, or leave the size out.

few	TRBV29-1	TRBD1	TRBJ2-7	TGCAGCGTTGAAGATTGGGGGACAGGGAATCTCGAGCAGTACTTC	CSVEDWGTGNLEQYF
-	TRBV7-6	-	TRBJ2-3	TGTGCCAGCAGTACTCGTTCCGCCGATACGCAGTATTTT	CASSTRSADTQYF
many	TRBV3-1	-	TRBJ1-6	TGTGCCAGCAGCCAGGTGGTTGGGGCTGGTTCACCCCTCCACTTT	CASSQVVGAGSPLHF
few	TRBV7-9	-	TRBJ1-2	TGTGCCAGCAGCTTGCAGGGGACTAACTATGGCTACACCTTC	CASSLQGTNYGYTF
once	TRBV25-1	-	TRBJ1-2	TGTGCCAGCAGTACTGACCAGGCCTATGGCTACACCTTC	CASSTDQAYGYTF
many	TRBV7-2	TRBD2	TRBJ2-1	TGTGCCAGCAGCACCCACGCTGTGGCTAGCGGGAGCTCCTACAATGAGCAGTTCTTC	CASSTHAVASGSSYNEQFF
-	TRBV5-5	TRBD1	TRBJ2-1	TGTGCCAGCAGCTTGCAGGGGGAACAGTTCTTC	CASSLQGEQFF
-	TRBV7-6	TRBD2	TRBJ2-3	TGTGCCAGCAGCTATCGACTAGCGGGGGCCACAGATACGCAGTATTTT	CASSYRLAGATDTQYF
-	TRBV30	-	TRBJ2-3	TGTGCCTGGAGAGGAGGGTGGGGCACAGATACGCAGTATTTT	CAWRGGWGTDTQYF
-	TRBV7-8	-	TRBJ2-2	TGTGCCAGCAGCTCCGGCACACCCGGGGAGCTGTTTTTT	CASSSGTPGELFF
many	TRBV6-2/TRBV6-3	-	TRBJ2-3	TGTGCCGCGGCCACCGGCACAGATACGCAGTATTTT	CAAATGTDTQYF
-	TRBV12-3/TRBV12-4	TRBD2	TRBJ2-7	TGTGCCAGCAGTTTAGCGGGGGGGAACTCCTACGAGCAGTACTTC	CASSLAGGNSYEQYF
medium-sized	TRBV11-2	-	TRBJ2-3	TGTGCCAGCAGCTTTCTTAATACGCAGTATTTT	CASSFLNTQYF
-	TRBV14	TRBD1	TRBJ2-7	TGTGCCAGCAGCCTTCGACAGGGGCGTTCCTACGAGCAGTACTTC	CASSLRQGRSYEQYF
many	TRBV10-3	-	TRBJ2-3	TGTGCCATCAGTAACAGGAGCACAGATACGCAGTATTTT	CAISNRSTDTQYF
many	TRBV6-5	TRBD1	TRBJ2-7	TGTGCCAGCCGCATCGGACAGGGGGCTTTCTACGAGCAGTACTTC	CASRIGQGAFYEQYF
-	TRBV5-5	TRBD2	TRBJ2-7	TGTGCCAGCAGCTTGGCTAGTGGACTAGCCTACGAGCAGTACTTC	CASSLASGLAYEQYF
many	TRBV10-2	-	TRBJ1-5	TGCGCCAGCGCCGTGGGGGTGGGCAATCAGCCCCAGCATTTT	CASAVGVGNQPQHF
-	TRBV11-2	TRBD1	TRBJ2-2	TGTGCCAGCAGCTTAGTATCCAGGGGGAACGGGGAGCTGTTTTTT	CASSLVSRGNGELFF
-	TRBV6-1	-	TRBJ1-5	TGTGCCAGTACTACGAACAGTATCCATCAGCCCCAGCATTTT	CASTTNSIHQPQHF
-	TRBV2	TRBD1	TRBJ2-3	TGTGCCAGCAGCCGGACAGGACTCACAGATACGCAGTATTTT	CASSRTGLTDTQYF
few	TRBV6-2/TRBV6-3	-	TRBJ1-5	TGTGCCAGCAGTTCCCCGGATGCCTTTCAGCCCCAGCATTTT	CASSSPDAFQPQHF